This record covers a single T cell receptor beta chain. Its matching antigen is unknown. This entry comes from a study of cytomegalovirus exposure and HLA in healthy donors. The PCR had 60 Vbeta and 13 Jbeta primers. Clones were sequenced by immunoSEQ multiplex PCR, and TCRdb holds only the in-frame ones, with some missing. This repertoire shows roughly 130,000 clones, 79% found once; its top ten account for 2%. The ends lost 1 base at V and 1 base at J; junction bases unmatched: 13. This CDR3 comprises 19 residues. Germline V gene sequence: CDR1 SGHRS, CDR2 YFSETQ. Study-wide results and limits: TCR beta chains numbering some 150 were designated cytomegalovirus-associated. When analyzed later, a missense DCLRE1C variant was found to be linked to TCR beta V- and J-gene trimming.

The sequenced sample consisted of PBMCs. This clonotype was obtained from a man in his late teens or twenties in good health and CMV-seronegative. The gene calls are TRBV5-1 and TRBJ2-2; TRBD1 matches at 7 bases. The CDR3 sequence: CASSLTTPTGTVNTGELFF. The CDR3 DNA follows: TGCGCCAGCAGCTTGACCACACCGACCGGGACAGTGAACACCGGGGAGCTGTTTTTT.